The rows below give T cell receptor beta chains drawn from one sample of a study of T cells in Graves' hyperthyroidism and ophthalmopathy. TCRdb independently ran MiXCR on the multiplex PCR reads; one entry per CDR3 protein. Of just under 750,000 distinct CDR3 sequences listed, 35% were seen once; the top ten hold around 31%. The sequenced sample consisted of blood. Source of these receptors: a middle-aged woman with Graves' hyperthyroidism. CDR3s include the opening cysteine and the closing phenylalanine or tryptophan. A D gene is named only where the DNA matches it firmly. The listing skips clone size in some rows; elsewhere it reads once, few, many or a size class.

v_gene	d_gene	j_gene	abundance	CDR3aa	CDR3nt
TRBV24-1	-	TRBJ2-5	many	CATSDWMSQETQYF	TGTGCCACCAGTGACTGGATGTCACAAGAGACCCAGTACTTC
TRBV7-2	TRBD1	TRBJ1-6	many	CASRNGGTDYNSPLHF	TGTGCCAGCAGAAATGGAGGGACAGACTATAATTCACCCCTCCACTTT
TRBV6-5	-	TRBJ1-4	few	CASSPRPGRGEKLFF	TGTGCCAGCAGCCCCCGTCCAGGCAGGGGTGAAAAACTGTTTTTT
TRBV6-5	TRBD1	TRBJ1-3	few	CASRATTGGTGNTIYF	TGTGCCAGCAGAGCTACCACAGGGGGCACCGGAAACACCATATATTTT
TRBV4-1	-	TRBJ1-2	once	CASSQDLRGAGHYGYTF	TGCGCCAGCAGCCAAGATCTACGTGGGGCAGGTCACTATGGCTACACCTTC
TRBV10-3	TRBD1	TRBJ1-2	many	CAISERGQGHYGYTF	TGTGCCATCAGTGAGAGGGGACAGGGCCACTATGGCTACACCTTC
TRBV6-5	-	TRBJ1-6	many	CASSYNGSPLHF	TGTGCCAGCAGTTACAACGGTTCACCCCTCCACTTT
TRBV10-3	-	TRBJ1-5	many	CAISVGGSGQPQHF	TGTGCCATCAGTGTTGGAGGGAGTGGTCAGCCCCAGCATTTT
TRBV7-9	-	TRBJ1-1	many	CASSLLLGDTEAFF	TGTGCCAGCAGCTTATTATTAGGGGACACTGAAGCTTTCTTT
TRBV19	-	TRBJ1-1	-	CASSLLRQGGGYEAFF	TGTGCCAGTAGCCTCCTTCGGCAGGGTGGGGGCTATGAAGCTTTCTTT
TRBV20-1	-	TRBJ1-4	few	CSARGLAGVTNEKLFF	TGCAGTGCTAGAGGGCTAGCAGGGGTAACTAATGAAAAACTGTTTTTT
TRBV7-9	TRBD1	TRBJ1-2	few	CASSQETGMRGNYGYTF	TGTGCCAGCAGCCAAGAGACAGGGATGAGAGGGAACTATGGCTACACCTTC
TRBV10-3	-	TRBJ1-5	many	CAISESADSQPQHF	TGTGCCATCAGTGAGTCTGCGGACTCTCAGCCCCAGCATTTT
TRBV7-2	TRBD1	TRBJ1-1	-	CASSQTGIRNTEAFF	TGTGCCAGCAGCCAGACAGGGATCCGGAACACTGAAGCTTTCTTT
TRBV5-4	-	TRBJ1-4	-	CASSSSVATNEKLFF	TGTGCCAGCAGCTCGTCGGTGGCGACTAATGAAAAACTGTTTTTT
TRBV11-3	TRBD2	TRBJ2-7	-	CASSLSWGGYEQYF	TGTGCCAGCAGCTTAAGCTGGGGGGGCTACGAGCAGTACTTC
TRBV5-4	-	TRBJ1-6	few	CASTSGLSYNSPLHF	TGTGCCAGCACCTCAGGACTTTCCTATAATTCACCCCTCCACTTT
TRBV25-1	TRBD1	TRBJ1-5	-	CASSGFGTGLNQPQHF	TGTGCCAGCAGTGGGTTCGGGACAGGGCTTAATCAGCCCCAGCATTTT
TRBV12-5	-	TRBJ1-2	-	CASGLTRERGYTF	TGTGCTAGTGGTCTAACACGGGAGAGAGGCTACACCTTC
TRBV19	-	TRBJ1-2	once	CAGWGYTF	TGTGCCGGGTGGGGCTACACCTTC
TRBV7-9	-	TRBJ2-2	few	CASSRPSIPTGELFF	TGTGCCAGCAGCCGTCCTAGTATCCCCACCGGGGAGCTGTTTTTT
TRBV7-9	-	TRBJ2-5	-	CASSLRAGTSDTQYF	TGTGCCAGCAGCTTACGGGCAGGAACTTCAGATACGCAGTACTTC
TRBV10-3	-	TRBJ1-2	few	CASSPNRVLVYGYTF	TGTGCCAGCAGTCCTAACAGGGTTTTGGTTTATGGCTACACCTTC
TRBV7-2	-	TRBJ2-2	once	CASSLSGSPRGGSTGELFF	TGTGCCAGCAGCTTATCTGGCAGTCCTAGGGGTGGGTCCACCGGGGAGCTGTTTTTT
TRBV5-1	TRBD2	TRBJ2-7	-	CASSLMGTSNEQYF	TGCGCCAGCAGCCTGATGGGGACTAGCAACGAGCAGTACTTC
TRBV7-9	-	TRBJ1-2	many	CASSSQVFYGYTF	TGTGCCAGCAGCTCACAGGTTTTCTATGGCTACACCTTC
TRBV7-9	-	TRBJ2-7	-	CASSRRYKDKQYF	TGTGCCAGCAGCCGGCGGTATAAGGATAAGCAGTACTTC
TRBV19	TRBD1	TRBJ1-5	many	CASSPTGDSNQPQHF	TGTGCCAGTAGCCCGACAGGGGATAGCAATCAGCCCCAGCATTTT
TRBV10-3	-	TRBJ2-3	few	CAIKGSRTDTQYF	TGTGCCATCAAGGGGTCTCGCACAGATACGCAGTATTTT
TRBV7-9	-	TRBJ1-1	few	CASSQVGRENTEAFF	TGTGCCAGCAGCCAGGTTGGACGGGAAAACACTGAAGCTTTCTTT
TRBV13	-	TRBJ1-1	many	CASSFISPEAFF	TGTGCCAGCAGCTTTATCAGTCCTGAAGCTTTCTTT
TRBV20-1	-	TRBJ1-5	once	CSGPDGGNQPQHF	TGCAGTGGTCCTGACGGGGGAAATCAGCCCCAGCATTTT
TRBV6-5	TRBD1	TRBJ1-5	many	CASSTDRGNQPQHF	TGTGCCAGCAGTACGGACAGGGGGAATCAGCCCCAGCATTTT
TRBV12-3/TRBV12-4	-	TRBJ1-1	-	CASSQGGWGTTEAFF	TGTGCCAGCAGCCAAGGAGGTTGGGGGACCACTGAAGCTTTCTTT
TRBV29-1	-	TRBJ1-5	-	CSVLEQDSNQPQHF	TGCAGCGTTCTGGAGCAGGATAGCAATCAGCCCCAGCATTTT
TRBV19	TRBD1	TRBJ1-3	-	CASRTGTGLPLESGNTIYF	TGTGCCAGCAGAACCGGGACAGGCCTACCTCTTGAGTCTGGAAACACCATATATTTT
TRBV7-9	-	TRBJ2-7	-	CASSPQPPQRYEQYF	TGTGCCAGCAGCCCTCAACCCCCGCAGCGCTACGAGCAGTACTTC
TRBV4-3	-	TRBJ2-7	few	CASGVAVSYEQYF	TGCGCCAGCGGAGTAGCGGTCTCCTACGAGCAGTACTTC
TRBV7-2	TRBD1	TRBJ1-1	few	CASSLSTGGGTEAFF	TGTGCCAGCAGCTTATCGACAGGGGGTGGCACTGAAGCTTTCTTT
TRBV29-1	TRBD1	TRBJ1-2	many	CSVVRQGAGGYTF	TGCAGCGTTGTTCGGCAGGGGGCGGGAGGCTACACCTTC
TRBV5-6	-	TRBJ1-5	many	CASSFGTSNQPQHF	TGTGCCAGCAGCTTCGGGACAAGCAATCAGCCCCAGCATTTT
TRBV20-1	-	TRBJ2-5	many	CSARADPYQETQYF	TGCAGTGCTAGAGCGGATCCGTACCAAGAGACCCAGTACTTC
TRBV7-7	-	TRBJ2-5	many	CASSLGGTRETQYF	TGTGCTAGCAGCTTAGGGGGGACGAGAGAGACCCAGTACTTC
TRBV12-3/TRBV12-4	TRBD1	TRBJ1-5	few	CASSPGTGTSNQPQHF	TGTGCCAGCAGCCCGGGGACAGGAACTAGCAATCAGCCCCAGCATTTT
TRBV13	-	TRBJ2-7	-	CASRLQTGSYEQYF	TGTGCCAGCAGGTTACAAACAGGATCCTACGAGCAGTACTTC
TRBV7-9	-	TRBJ2-7	-	CASSAKSWFHYEQYF	TGTGCCAGCAGCGCGAAAAGTTGGTTCCACTACGAGCAGTACTTC
TRBV4-3	-	TRBJ2-7	-	CASSQGRQGPYEQYF	TGCGCCAGCAGCCAAGGCCGCCAGGGGCCCTACGAGCAGTACTTC
TRBV6-1	-	TRBJ2-7	-	CASRGAYEQYF	TGTGCCAGCAGGGGGGCCTACGAGCAGTACTTC
TRBV7-9	TRBD1	TRBJ2-5	-	CASGRDRQETQYF	TGTGCCAGCGGTCGGGACAGACAAGAGACCCAGTACTTC
TRBV4-1	TRBD2	TRBJ2-2	few	CASGTSGGISNTGELFF	TGCGCCAGCGGGACTAGCGGTGGGATTTCGAACACCGGGGAGCTGTTTTTT